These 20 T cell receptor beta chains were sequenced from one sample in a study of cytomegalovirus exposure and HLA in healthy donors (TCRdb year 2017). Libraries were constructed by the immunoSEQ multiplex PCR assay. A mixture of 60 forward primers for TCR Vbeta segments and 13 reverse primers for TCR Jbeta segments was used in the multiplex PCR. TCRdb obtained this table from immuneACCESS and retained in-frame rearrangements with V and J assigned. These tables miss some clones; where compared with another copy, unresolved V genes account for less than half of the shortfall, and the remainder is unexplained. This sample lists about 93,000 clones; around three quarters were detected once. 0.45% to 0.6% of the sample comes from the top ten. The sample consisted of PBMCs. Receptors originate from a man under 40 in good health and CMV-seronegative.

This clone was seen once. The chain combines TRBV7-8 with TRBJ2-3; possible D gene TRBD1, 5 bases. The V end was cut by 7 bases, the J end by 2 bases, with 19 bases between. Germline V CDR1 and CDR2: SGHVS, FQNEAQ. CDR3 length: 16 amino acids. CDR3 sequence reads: CASTSNEAGHTDTQYF. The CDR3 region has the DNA TGTGCCAGCACCTCAAACGAAGCAGGACACACAGATACGCAGTATTTT.

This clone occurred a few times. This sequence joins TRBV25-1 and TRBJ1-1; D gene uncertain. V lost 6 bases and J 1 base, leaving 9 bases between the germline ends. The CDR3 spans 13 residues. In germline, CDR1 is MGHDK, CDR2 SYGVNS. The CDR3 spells CASRNAGNTEAFF. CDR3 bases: TGTGCCAGCAGGAATGCAGGGAACACTGAAGCTTTCTTT.

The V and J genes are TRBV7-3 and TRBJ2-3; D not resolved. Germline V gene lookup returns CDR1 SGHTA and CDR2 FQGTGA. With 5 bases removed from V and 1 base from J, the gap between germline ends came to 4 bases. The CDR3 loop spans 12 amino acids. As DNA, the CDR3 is TGTGCCAGCAGCACAGGCACAGATACGCAGTATTTT. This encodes CASSTGTDTQYF.

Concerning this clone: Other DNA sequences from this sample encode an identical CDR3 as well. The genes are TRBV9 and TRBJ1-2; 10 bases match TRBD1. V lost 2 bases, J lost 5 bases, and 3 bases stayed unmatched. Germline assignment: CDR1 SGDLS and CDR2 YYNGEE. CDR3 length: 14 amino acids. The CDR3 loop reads CASSVGQGPYGYTF. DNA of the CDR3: TGTGCCAGCAGCGTGGGACAGGGGCCTTATGGCTACACCTTC.

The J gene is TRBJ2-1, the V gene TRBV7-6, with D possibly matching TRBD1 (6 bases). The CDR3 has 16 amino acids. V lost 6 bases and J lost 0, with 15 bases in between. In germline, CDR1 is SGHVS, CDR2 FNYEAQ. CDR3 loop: CASSPQGFSSYNEQFF. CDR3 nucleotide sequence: TGTGCCAGCAGTCCCCAGGGGTTTAGCTCCTACAATGAGCAGTTCTTC. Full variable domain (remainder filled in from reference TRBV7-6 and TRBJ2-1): GAGVSQSPRYKVTKRGQDVALRCDPISGHVSLYWYRQALGQGPEFLTYFNYEAQQDKSGLPNDRFSAERPEGSISTLTIQRTEQRDSAMYRCASSPQGFSSYNEQFFGPGTRLTVL.

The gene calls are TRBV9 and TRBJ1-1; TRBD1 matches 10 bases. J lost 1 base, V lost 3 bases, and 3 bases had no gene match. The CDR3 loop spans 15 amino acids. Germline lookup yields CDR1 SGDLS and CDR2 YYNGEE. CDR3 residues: CASSGGQGPNTEAFF. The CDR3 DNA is TGTGCCAGCAGCGGGGGACAGGGGCCGAACACTGAAGCTTTCTTT.

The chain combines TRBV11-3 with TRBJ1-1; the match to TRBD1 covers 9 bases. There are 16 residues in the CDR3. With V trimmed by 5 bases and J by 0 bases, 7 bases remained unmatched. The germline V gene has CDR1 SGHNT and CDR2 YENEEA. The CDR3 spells CASSTRTGAMNTEAFF. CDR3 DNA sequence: TGTGCCAGCAGCACACGGACAGGGGCGATGAACACTGAAGCTTTCTTT.

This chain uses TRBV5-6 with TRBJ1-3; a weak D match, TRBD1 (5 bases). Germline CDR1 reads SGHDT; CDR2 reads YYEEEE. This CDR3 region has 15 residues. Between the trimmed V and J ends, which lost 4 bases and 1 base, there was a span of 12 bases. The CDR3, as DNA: TGTGCCAGCAGCCGTCAAGGGGAATCTGGAAACACCATATATTTT. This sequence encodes CASSRQGESGNTIYF.

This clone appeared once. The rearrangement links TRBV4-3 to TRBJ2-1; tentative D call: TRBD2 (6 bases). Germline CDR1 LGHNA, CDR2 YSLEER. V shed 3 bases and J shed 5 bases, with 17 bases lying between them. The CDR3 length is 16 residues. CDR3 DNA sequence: TGCGCCAGCAGCCACGCACTAGCATCTCAACACAATGAGCAGTTCTTC. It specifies CASSHALASQHNEQFF.

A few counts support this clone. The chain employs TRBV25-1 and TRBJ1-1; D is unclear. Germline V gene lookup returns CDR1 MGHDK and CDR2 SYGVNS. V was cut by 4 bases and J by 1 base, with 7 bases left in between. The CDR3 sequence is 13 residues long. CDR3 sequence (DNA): TGTGCCAGCAGTGCATTAGAGAACACTGAAGCTTTCTTT. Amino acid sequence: CASSALENTEAFF.

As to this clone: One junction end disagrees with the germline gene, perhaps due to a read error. DNA of the CDR3: TGTGCCAGCAGCTTATTACCGACCTACAGTGAGCAGTTCTTC. It yields the protein CASSLLPTYSEQFF. V usage is TRBV7-2 and J usage is TRBJ2-1; D is undetermined. The CDR3 length is 14 residues. Germline CDR1 SGHTA, CDR2 FQGNSA.

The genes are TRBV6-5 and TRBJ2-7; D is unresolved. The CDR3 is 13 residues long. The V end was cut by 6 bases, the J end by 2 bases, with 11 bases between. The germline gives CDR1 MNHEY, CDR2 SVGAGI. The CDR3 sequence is CASSARRTYEQYF. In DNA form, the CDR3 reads TGTGCCAGCAGCGCCAGGCGAACCTACGAGCAGTACTTC.

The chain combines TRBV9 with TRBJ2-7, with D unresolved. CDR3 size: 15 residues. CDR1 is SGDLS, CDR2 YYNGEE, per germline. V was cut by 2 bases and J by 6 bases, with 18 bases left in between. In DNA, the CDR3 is TGTGCCAGCAGCGTGAGGTACGGCCCCGTAGTCGAGCAGTACTTC. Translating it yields CASSVRYGPVVEQYF.

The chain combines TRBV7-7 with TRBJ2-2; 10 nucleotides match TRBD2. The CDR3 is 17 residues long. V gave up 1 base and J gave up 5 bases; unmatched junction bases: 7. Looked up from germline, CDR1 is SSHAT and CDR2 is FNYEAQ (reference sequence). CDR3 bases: TGTGCCAGCAGCTTAGAGGCGGCTAGCGGGAGAACCGGGGAGCTGTTTTTT. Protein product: CASSLEAASGRTGELFF. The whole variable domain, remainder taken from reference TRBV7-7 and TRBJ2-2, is GAGVSQSPRYKVTKRGQDVTLRCDPISSHATLYWYQQALGQGPEFLTYFNYEAQPDKSGLPSDRFSAERPEGSISTLTIQRTEQRDSAMYRCASSLEAASGRTGELFFGEGSRLTVL.

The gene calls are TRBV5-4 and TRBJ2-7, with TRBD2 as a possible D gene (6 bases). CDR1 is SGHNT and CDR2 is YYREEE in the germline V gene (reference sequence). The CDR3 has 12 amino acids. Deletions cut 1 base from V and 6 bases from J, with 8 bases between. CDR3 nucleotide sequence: TGTGCCAGCAGCTTGCTGGGGGGCGAGCAGTACTTC. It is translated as CASSLLGGEQYF.

Here the CDR3 DNA reads TGTGCCAGCAGCCAAGACGGATGGGGGCCTCCTAATTCACCCCTCCACTTT. Its protein is CASSQDGWGPPNSPLHF. The chain carries TRBV4-2 and TRBJ1-6; D may be TRBD1 (6 bases). CDR3 length: 17 residues. Trimming cost V 0 bases and J 6 bases, with 15 bases left between them. Germline CDR1 reads LGHNA; CDR2 reads YNFKEQ.

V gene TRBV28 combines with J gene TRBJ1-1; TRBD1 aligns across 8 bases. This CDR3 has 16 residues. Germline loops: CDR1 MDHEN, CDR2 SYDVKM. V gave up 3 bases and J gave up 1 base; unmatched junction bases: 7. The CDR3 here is CASSLRRGRPNTEAFF. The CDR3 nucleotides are TGTGCCAGCAGTTTGCGCAGGGGGCGCCCGAACACTGAAGCTTTCTTT.

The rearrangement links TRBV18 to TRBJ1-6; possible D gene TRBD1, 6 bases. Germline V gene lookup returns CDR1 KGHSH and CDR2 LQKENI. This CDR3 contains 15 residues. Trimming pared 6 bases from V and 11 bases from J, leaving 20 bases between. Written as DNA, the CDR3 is TGTGCCAGCTCGGGCGGGAGACAGGCGGATCCACCCCTCCACTTT. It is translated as CASSGGRQADPPLHF.

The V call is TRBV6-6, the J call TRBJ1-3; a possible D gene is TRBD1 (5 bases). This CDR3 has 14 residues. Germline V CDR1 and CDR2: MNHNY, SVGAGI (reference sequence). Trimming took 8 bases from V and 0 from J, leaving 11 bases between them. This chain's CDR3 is CASLRGNSGNTIYF. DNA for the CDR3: TGTGCCAGCTTAAGGGGAAACTCTGGAAACACCATATATTTT.

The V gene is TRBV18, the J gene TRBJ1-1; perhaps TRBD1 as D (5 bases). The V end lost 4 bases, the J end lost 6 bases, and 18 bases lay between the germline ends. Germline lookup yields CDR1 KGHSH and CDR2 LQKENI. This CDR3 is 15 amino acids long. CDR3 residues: CASSLWGRANAEAFF. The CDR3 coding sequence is TGTGCCAGCTCACTATGGGGGAGGGCCAACGCTGAAGCTTTCTTT.